The sequence of this TCR beta chain was determined in a study of pediatric ulcerative colitis. The CDR3 is 15 residues long. CDR1 SGHRS and CDR2 YFSETQ come from the germline V gene. V lost 0 bases and J 4 bases, leaving 11 bases between the germline ends. TCRdb's copy holds only in-frame clones and misses some; the assay was immunoSEQ multiplex PCR. The repertoire has 30,000 to 40,000 clones, around 80% of them found once; the top ten carry 1.1%. One to two pinch biopsies were taken from the rectum during colonoscopy. The chain carries TRBV5-1 and TRBJ2-1; D is possibly TRBD2 (6 bases). Sequencing was performed on gut tissue. This clonotype was sampled from a boy aged 5-17 years with mild ulcerative colitis. The CDR3 DNA reads TGCGCCAGCAGCTTGGTCCAGGGAGGTTACAATGAGCAGTTCTTC. Its translation is CASSLVQGGYNEQFF.